These 16 T cell receptor beta chains share one sample of origin, sequenced in a study of shared clonotypes between healthy human individuals. Profiled with immunoSEQ multiplex PCR; TCRdb holds only in-frame clones, not every one. The data show about 2 million clones, over 85% seen once. Selected positively for CCR7 and CD45RO-negative, naive CD8 cells excluded terminally differentiated effector memory CD45RA+ cells. The sequencing sample was made of naive CD8+ T cells sorted from blood. These receptors all come from a man aged 18 to 30 in good health.

The chain combines TRBV13 with TRBJ2-7; 7 nucleotides match TRBD2. The CDR3 has 15 residues. Germline V lookup: CDR1 PRHDT, CDR2 FYEKMQ (reference sequence). After removal of 4 bases from V and 4 bases from J, the junction contained 10 bases not matched to a gene. The CDR3 here is CASSSLGASGYEQYF. The CDR3 nucleotides read TGTGCCAGCAGCTCCCTTGGGGCTAGCGGATACGAGCAGTACTTC.

Regarding this clone: Distinct nucleotide sequences in the sample also encode this CDR3. V usage is TRBV7-9 and J usage is TRBJ1-2; 9 bases are a match to TRBD1. In germline, CDR1 is SEHNR, CDR2 FQNEAQ (reference sequence). The V and J ends lost 5 bases and 5 bases, in that order; junction bases with no gene match: 3. The CDR3 has 13 amino acids. Here the CDR3 reads CASSEGQGYGYTF. DNA for the CDR3: TGTGCCAGCAGCGAGGGACAGGGTTATGGCTACACCTTC.

This chain joins TRBV27 and TRBJ2-4; D may be TRBD2 (6 bases). CDR1 and CDR2 from the germline V gene are MNHEY and SMNVEV (reference sequence). This CDR3 is built from 11 residues. V lost 6 bases and J lost 7, with 7 bases in between. For the CDR3, the DNA is TGTGCCAGCAGGGGACTTAACATTCAGTACTTC. Its translation is CASRGLNIQYF.

The rearrangement joins TRBV4-1 to TRBJ2-7, with no clear D. V lost 1 base and J lost 3, with 10 bases in between. Germline CDR1 MGHRA, CDR2 YSYEKL. The CDR3 totals 14 residues. In nucleotides, the CDR3 is TGCGCCAGCAGCCAAGGCCCAATCAACTACGAGCAGTACTTC. Protein sequence: CASSQGPINYEQYF.

The CDR3 region has the DNA TGTGCCAGCAGCTCCCTATCAGAAGCCGACTCCTACGAGCAGTACTTC. Translation: CASSSLSEADSYEQYF. The chain uses TRBV13 and TRBJ2-7; D not certain. The V end was cut by 4 bases, the J end by 0 bases, with 16 bases between. The CDR3 runs to 16 residues. CDR1 is PRHDT and CDR2 is FYEKMQ in the germline V gene (reference sequence).

The chain uses TRBV6-6 and TRBJ2-7; no clear D gene. Germline CDR1 reads MNHNY; CDR2 reads SVGAGI (reference sequence). This CDR3 is 14 amino acids long. V lost 6 bases to trimming and J lost 3 bases, with 15 bases between them. CDR3 amino acids: CASSPLKGYYEQYF. The CDR3, as DNA: TGTGCCAGCAGCCCCCTTAAAGGGTACTACGAGCAGTACTTC.

The chain combines TRBV7-9 with TRBJ2-3; maybe TRBD2 (6 bases). The CDR3 totals 15 residues. V was clipped by 3 bases and J by 3 bases, with 13 bases between them. Germline V gene sequence: CDR1 SEHNR, CDR2 FQNEAQ (reference sequence). The CDR3 DNA reads TGTGCCAGCAGCTTTAGGGAGGATACGACAGATACGCAGTATTTT. It codes for CASSFREDTTDTQYF.

Details on this clone: Other DNA variants within this sample encode the same CDR3. The chain carries TRBV6-5 and TRBJ2-2; TRBD1 agrees at 9 bases. Looked up from germline, CDR1 is MNHEY and CDR2 is SVGAGI. This CDR3 is built from 14 residues. V was pared by 2 bases and J by 5 bases, with 0 bases of the junction left unmatched. The DNA for the CDR3 is TGTGCCAGCAGTTACGGGACAGGGACCGGGGAGCTGTTTTTT. Its protein product is CASSYGTGTGELFF.

The chain couples TRBV9 to TRBJ2-5; D not resolved. The CDR3 runs to 13 residues. CDR1 and CDR2 from the germline V gene are SGDLS and YYNGEE. The germline V and J ends were trimmed by 5 bases and 1 base, with 9 bases remaining between them. CDR3 loop: CASSTGSQETQYF. CDR3 nucleotides: TGTGCCAGCAGTACCGGGTCCCAAGAGACCCAGTACTTC.

The rearrangement links TRBV15 to TRBJ2-1; 9 bases are a match to TRBD1. Germline V gene data show CDR1 as LNHNV and CDR2 as YYDKDF (reference sequence). The CDR3 totals 16 residues. Losses at the gene ends were 3 bases for V and 9 bases for J; bases not matched to a gene: 12. Written as DNA, the CDR3 is TGTGCCACCAGCAGTGCCGGACAGGGGACCTTACCTGAGCAGTTCTTC. Translated, it gives CATSSAGQGTLPEQFF.

For this clone: Other DNA sequences in the same sample also yield this CDR3. This chain links TRBV13 with TRBJ2-3, with 13 bases that match TRBD2. The germline gives CDR1 PRHDT, CDR2 FYEKMQ (reference sequence). CDR3 size: 15 residues. V lost 5 bases, J lost 6 bases, and 5 bases stayed unmatched. The chain's CDR3 is CASSPGLAGRDTQYF. CDR3 DNA sequence: TGTGCCAGCAGCCCGGGACTAGCGGGGAGGGATACGCAGTATTTT. Together with reference TRBV13 and TRBJ2-3, the CDR3 gives the full variable domain: AAGVIQSPRHLIKEKRETATLKCYPIPRHDTVYWYQQGPGQDPQFLISFYEKMQSDKGSIPDRFSAQQFSDYHSELNMSSLELGDSALYFCASSPGLAGRDTQYFGPGTRLTVL.

Comment on this clone: Other nucleotide sequences from this sample produce the same CDR3. The chain carries TRBV4-1 and TRBJ2-7; TRBD1 is a possible D gene (6 bases). In germline, CDR1 is MGHRA, CDR2 YSYEKL. There are 14 residues in the CDR3. V gave up 0 bases and J gave up 3 bases, with 9 bases separating them. CDR3 sequence reads: CASSQETGFYEQYF. The CDR3 DNA reads as TGCGCCAGCAGCCAAGAAACAGGGTTCTACGAGCAGTACTTC.

The V and J genes are TRBV14 and TRBJ2-2; the D is unclear. With 5 bases removed from V and 4 bases from J, the gap between germline ends came to 8 bases. From germline, CDR1 is SGHDN and CDR2 FVKESK. This CDR3 is built from 13 residues. This CDR3 is CASSSRSTGELFF. The CDR3 bases are TGTGCCAGCAGCTCCCGTTCCACCGGGGAGCTGTTTTTT.

The chain combines TRBV2 with TRBJ1-1, with 7 positions matching TRBD1. The CDR3 totals 13 residues. Trimming removed 11 bases from V and 4 bases from J; junction bases left unmatched: 10. Germline loops: CDR1 SNHLY, CDR2 FYNNEI. As DNA, the CDR3 is TGTGCCTCTCCGGCTGCAGGGGGCACTGAAGCTTTCTTT. This translates into CASPAAGGTEAFF.

V is TRBV9 and J is TRBJ2-2, with D unclear. From germline, CDR1 is SGDLS and CDR2 YYNGEE. V lost 2 bases and J 7 bases, leaving 6 bases between the germline ends. The CDR3 contains 12 residues. The CDR3 DNA follows: TGTGCCAGCAGCGTGACTGACGGGGAGCTGTTTTTT. Amino acid sequence: CASSVTDGELFF. Filled out from reference TRBV9 and TRBJ2-2, the complete variable domain reads DSGVTQTPKHLITATGQRVTLRCSPRSGDLSVYWYQQSLDQGLQFLIQYYNGEERAKGNILERFSAQQFPDLHSELNLSSLELGDSALYFCASSVTDGELFFGEGSRLTVL.

V gene TRBV27 combines with J gene TRBJ1-5; D uncertain. The CDR3 runs 13 residues. Trimming pared 5 bases from V and 9 bases from J, leaving 14 bases between. CDR1 is MNHEY and CDR2 is SMNVEV in the germline V gene (reference sequence). The CDR3 DNA sequence: TGTGCCAGCAGTGTCAATACGATTTGGCCCCAGCATTTT. Protein product: CASSVNTIWPQHF.